This T cell receptor (beta chain) was identified during a study of T cell responses to AZD1222 COVID-19 vaccine. Overall study results and limits: Spike was spanned by vaccine-associated CD4 TCRs, which were dominant at 160-218 and 743-854.

This clone was seen a single time. Its antigen is as yet unknown. Germline assignment: CDR1 WNHNN and CDR2 SYGVQD (reference sequence). V was clipped by 2 bases and J by 1 base, with 21 bases between them. This CDR3 spans 19 amino acids. This table comes from immunoSEQ multiplex PCR, and its TCRdb copy is limited to in-frame clones, with some not included. The sample includes 95,000 to 150,000 clones, over 75% of them seen just once. The material sequenced was peripheral blood, taken on day 0 of AZD1222 vaccination. J is TRBJ1-3 and V is TRBV10-1; D is unclear. This TCR was sampled from an adult in good health. The CDR3 reads CASSEERGPRLESGNTIYF. The DNA of the CDR3 is TGCGCCAGCAGTGAGGAGCGCGGGCCAAGGTTGGAATCTGGAAACACCATATATTTT.